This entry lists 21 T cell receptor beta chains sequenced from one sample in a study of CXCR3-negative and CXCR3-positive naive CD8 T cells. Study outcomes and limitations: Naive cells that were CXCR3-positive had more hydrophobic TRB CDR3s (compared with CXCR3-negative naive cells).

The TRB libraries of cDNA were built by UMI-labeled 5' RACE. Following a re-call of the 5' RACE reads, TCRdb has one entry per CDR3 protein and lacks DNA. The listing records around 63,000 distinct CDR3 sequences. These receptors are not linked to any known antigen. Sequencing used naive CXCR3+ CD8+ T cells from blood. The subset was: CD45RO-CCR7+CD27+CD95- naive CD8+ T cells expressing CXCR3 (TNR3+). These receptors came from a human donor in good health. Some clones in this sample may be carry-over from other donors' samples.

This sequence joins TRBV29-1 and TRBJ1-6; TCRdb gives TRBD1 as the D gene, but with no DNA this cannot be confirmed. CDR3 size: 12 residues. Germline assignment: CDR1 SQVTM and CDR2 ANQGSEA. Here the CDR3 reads CSVARTNSPLHF.

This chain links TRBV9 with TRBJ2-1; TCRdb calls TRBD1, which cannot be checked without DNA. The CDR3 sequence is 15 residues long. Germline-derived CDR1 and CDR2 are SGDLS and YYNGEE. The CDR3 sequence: CASSVAVRGTDEQFF.

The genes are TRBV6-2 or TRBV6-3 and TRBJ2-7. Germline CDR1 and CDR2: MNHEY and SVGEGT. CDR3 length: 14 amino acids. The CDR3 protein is CASSYYRVGDEQYF.

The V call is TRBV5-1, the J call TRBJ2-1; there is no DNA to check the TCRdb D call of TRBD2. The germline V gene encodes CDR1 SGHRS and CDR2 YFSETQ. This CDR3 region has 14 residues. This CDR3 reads CASSRPGLNNEQFF.

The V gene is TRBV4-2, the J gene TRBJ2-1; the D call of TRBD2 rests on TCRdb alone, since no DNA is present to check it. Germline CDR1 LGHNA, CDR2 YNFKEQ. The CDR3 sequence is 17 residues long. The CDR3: CASSQDPPRSSYNEQFF.

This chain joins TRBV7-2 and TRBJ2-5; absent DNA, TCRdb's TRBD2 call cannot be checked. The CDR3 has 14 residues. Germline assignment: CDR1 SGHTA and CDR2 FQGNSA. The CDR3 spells CASGFSGSGETQYF.

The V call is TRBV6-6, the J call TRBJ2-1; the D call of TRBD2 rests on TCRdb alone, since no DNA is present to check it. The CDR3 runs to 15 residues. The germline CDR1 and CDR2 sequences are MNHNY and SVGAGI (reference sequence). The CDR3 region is CASSYLAGGQGEQFF.

The CDR3 loop is CSVEGHPDSFGEQFF. The chain has TRBV29-1 and TRBJ2-1. Germline V gene sequence: CDR1 SQVTM, CDR2 ANQGSEA. The CDR3 has 15 residues.

The CDR3 loop reads CASSSRRSRHTGELFF. The V and J genes are TRBV28 and TRBJ2-2. CDR1 is MDHEN, CDR2 SYDVKM, per germline. The CDR3 consists of 16 residues.

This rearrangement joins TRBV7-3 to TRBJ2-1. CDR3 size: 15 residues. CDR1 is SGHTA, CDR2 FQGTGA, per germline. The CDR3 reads CASSVLESAYNEQFF.

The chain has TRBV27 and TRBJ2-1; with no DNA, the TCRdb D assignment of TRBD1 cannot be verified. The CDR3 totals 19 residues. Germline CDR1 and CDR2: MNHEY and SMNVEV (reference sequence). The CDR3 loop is CASNFLGWRGRISYNEQFF.

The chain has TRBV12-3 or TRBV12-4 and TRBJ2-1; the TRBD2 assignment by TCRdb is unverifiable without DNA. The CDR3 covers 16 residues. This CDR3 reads CASRPLAGGAYNEQFF.

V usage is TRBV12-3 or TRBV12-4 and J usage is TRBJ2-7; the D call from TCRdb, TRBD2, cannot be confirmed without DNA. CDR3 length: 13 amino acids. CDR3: CASSDGRVYEQYF.

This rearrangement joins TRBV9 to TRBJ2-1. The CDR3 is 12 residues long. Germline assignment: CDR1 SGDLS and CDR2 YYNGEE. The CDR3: CASSVWGNEQFF.

This CDR3 reads CASSVGTSGGNEQFF. The chain recombines TRBV9 with TRBJ2-1; the TRBD2 assignment by TCRdb is unverifiable without DNA. The CDR3 runs 15 residues. CDR1 SGDLS and CDR2 YYNGEE come from the germline V gene.

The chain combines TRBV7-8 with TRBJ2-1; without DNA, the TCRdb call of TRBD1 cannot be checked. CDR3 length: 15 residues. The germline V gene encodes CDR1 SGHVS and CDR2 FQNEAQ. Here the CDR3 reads CASSMRQRGNNEQFF.

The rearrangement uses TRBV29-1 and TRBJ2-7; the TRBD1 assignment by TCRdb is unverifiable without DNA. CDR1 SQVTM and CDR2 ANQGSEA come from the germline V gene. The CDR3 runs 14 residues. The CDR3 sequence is CSVEVRDRGTEQYF.

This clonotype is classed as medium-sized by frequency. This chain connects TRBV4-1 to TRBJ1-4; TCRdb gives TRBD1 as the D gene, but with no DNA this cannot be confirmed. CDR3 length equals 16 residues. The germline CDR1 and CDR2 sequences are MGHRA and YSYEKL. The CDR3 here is CASSHQQGVANEKLFF.

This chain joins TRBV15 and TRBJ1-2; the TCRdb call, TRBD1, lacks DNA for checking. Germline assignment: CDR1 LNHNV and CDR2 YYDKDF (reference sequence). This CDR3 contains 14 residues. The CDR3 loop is CATSSEGQGYGYTF.

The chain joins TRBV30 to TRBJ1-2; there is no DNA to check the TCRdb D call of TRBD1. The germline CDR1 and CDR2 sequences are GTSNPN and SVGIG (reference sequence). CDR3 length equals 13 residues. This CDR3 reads CAWSWGGDYGYTF.

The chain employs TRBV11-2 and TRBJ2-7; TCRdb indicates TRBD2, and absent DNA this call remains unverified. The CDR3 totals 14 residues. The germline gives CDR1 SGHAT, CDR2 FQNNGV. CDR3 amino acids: CASSLEVSGYEQYF. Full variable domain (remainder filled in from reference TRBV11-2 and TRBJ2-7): EAGVAQSPRYKIIEKRQSVAFWCNPISGHATLYWYQQILGQGPKLLIQFQNNGVVDDSQLPKDRFSAERLKGVDSTLKIQPAKLEDSAVYLCASSLEVSGYEQYFGPGTRLTVT.